This T cell receptor beta chain was found in a study of cytomegalovirus exposure and HLA in healthy donors (dated 2017 in TCRdb). For the study in its entirety: In an earlier analysis of several hundred of the donors, around 290 Gb of sequence data and 95 million to 130 million unique TCR beta sequences from 180 million or so T cells were reported. An early release that covered 500 to 800 HLA-typed donors contained approximately 300 gigabases of sequencing data and 65 million to 100 million unique TCR sequences. Of the 398 genotyped donors, approximately 83% fell in the genetic ancestry cluster associated with self-reported Caucasian donors. The study aimed to test whether cataloging public T cell receptors could reveal signatures of past pathogen exposure. Using immunosequencing, the study profiled T cell repertoires from some 670 subjects and related those repertoires to cytomegalovirus serostatus. Besides the first cohort of 666 subjects, a separate validation cohort made up of some 110 different subjects was used. High-throughput TCR immunosequencing, statistical association of individual TCRs with disease status, and machine learning were combined to predict cytomegalovirus infection status. A later analysis re-examined previously published TCR beta repertoires from hundreds of donors and added high-resolution HLA genotyping to investigate patterns of TCR occurrence. The later analysis used no new phenotypic data to find candidate immune exposures, relying instead on TCR beta sequences and their occurrence across donors. An earlier analysis of around 580 of the donors used high-throughput TCR beta sequencing to judge whether each TCR beta V gene segment behaved as functional or pseudogenic. Donor age, sex, ethnicity and CMV serostatus were collected together with the repertoire data. In a later genetic analysis, genome-wide SNP genotypes for about 65% of the 666 donors were used, and that subset was treated as a discovery cohort. Every repertoire in the discovery cohort had been generated on one and the same sequencing platform. HLA typing included class I and class II loci at four-digit resolution. Typing coverage varied by locus: about 620-640 donors for A, B, C, DRB1 and DQB1; about 520 for DQA1; over 600 for DPA1; more than 450 for DPB1. A handful of DR-DQ haplotypes were handled as single units for association and clustering because linkage in the cohort was strong. On average, about 200,000 unique TCR beta nucleotide sequences were sequenced per donor among 398 genotyped donors of the cohort, with roughly 19% of those sequences being non-productive.

To prepare the library, the immunoSEQ multiplex PCR assay was applied. For the multiplex PCR, a mixture combining 60 forward primers for TCR Vbeta segments and 13 reverse primers for TCR Jbeta segments was used. Amplification of the CDR3 region of rearranged TCR beta genes was performed with a multiplex PCR assay on genomic DNA. The amplified TCR beta libraries were sequenced on the Illumina HiSeq System as 87-base-pair reads. Turning to the authors' computational methods: A later analysis tallied 75 million to 95 million unique TCR beta chains across the 550 to 850 repertoires, and approximately 12 million of those chains were shared by two or more donors. Raw reads were error-corrected and collapsed into unique sequences with a nearest-neighbor algorithm that merged closely related sequences to remove PCR and sequencing errors. V, D and J gene segments were assigned by aligning CDR3 sequences to IMGT reference sequences. For a sequence to be retained, a match of at least six nucleotides was required to both a V gene segment and a J gene segment. Rearrangements were called productive when the CDR3 lacked stop codons and stayed in frame with V and J; all others were non-productive. Following IMGT convention, CDR3 was defined as the stretch from the second conserved V-encoded cysteine to the conserved J-encoded phenylalanine. The earlier analysis of fewer than 750 of the donors excluded sequences that lacked an unambiguous match to a single V gene segment. An earlier analysis of several hundred of the donors classified V segments as functional when productive rearrangements were above 56.7% and as segregating when the standard deviation between donors was above 5%. A statistical classification framework was built for diagnosing cytomegalovirus status from the catalog of TCR beta chain sequences. A later analysis assigned V and J genes by comparing TCR nucleotide sequences with IMGT/GENE-DB human TR gene sequences. Using the TCRdist pipeline, a later analysis assigned CDR3 sequences along with most-parsimonious VDJ recombination scenarios. In a later analysis, every TCR beta chain was defined by the combination of its CDR3 amino acid sequence and its V-gene family, and reads without a unique V-gene family were dropped. In a later analysis, 550 to 650 highly shared, low-generation-probability nucleotide sequences were removed to address suspected cross-contamination and a sequencing artifact. In a later analysis, a clonal expansion index was calculated for each public chain from normalized within-repertoire ranks of inferred template counts. A later analysis computed generation probabilities with a VDJ recombination model fitted to out-of-frame rearrangements, and checked the results against IGoR. In a later analysis, hypergeometric tests were used to score TCR-TCR, TCR-HLA and TCR-CMV co-occurrence, with a repertoire-size bias correction applied to TCR pairs. False discovery rates were estimated in a later analysis by permuting HLA or CMV assignments 20 times. In a later analysis, co-occurring TCRs were grouped with DBSCAN, and TCRdist sequence similarity was added when clustering was performed within HLA-allele-positive subsets. Repertoires with fewer than 30,000 or more than 120,000 public chains, plus five repertoires with anomalous nucleotide sharing, were excluded from co-occurrence clustering. TCRdb carries this immuneACCESS record with in-frame sequences only. Its versions omit some clonotypes, under half of them owing to an unresolved V gene in the studies checked, with the rest unexplained. V and J calls and clone size are as listed in that table; D and trimming were resolved from the DNA. The sample has about 75,000 clones on record. The ten top clones hold approximately 2.9% of the sample.

The cohort was made up of about 610 healthy bone marrow donors. At the time of sampling, all cohort members were nominally healthy, though unrecorded immune exposures were likely present. The donor was CMV seronegative and belonged to the group of 350 to 400 seronegative cohort members. A peripheral blood sample was collected from each donor, and TCR beta sequencing was performed on peripheral blood mononuclear cells. Genomic DNA extraction from the blood cell samples was performed with the Qiagen DNeasy Blood Extraction Kit. Remarks on this clone: Its antigen is not yet known.

Looking up the germline V gene yields CDR1 SGDLS and CDR2 YYNGEE. Ends trimmed: V by 0 bases, J by 5 bases; bases unmatched to a gene: 2. From the cysteine through the phenylalanine, the CDR3 covers 15 amino acids. Here the CDR3 DNA is all that survives: 45 bases in frame from base 1. Findings and caveats that apply to the study as a whole: Broadly in line with IMGT annotations, most TCR beta V segments showed up in productive rearrangements about 87% or about 30% of the time in an earlier analysis of around 600 of the donors. A further reported finding was that TCR beta sequences accurately predicted the HLA-A and HLA-B alleles for most subjects in the first cohort. In vitro tests confirmed that three of the cytomegalovirus-associated TCR beta chains recognize cytomegalovirus antigens. In a later genetic analysis, a missense DCLRE1C variant was associated with V-gene and J-gene trimming of TCR beta chains, and the association was replicated in an independent cohort. When HLA alleles, especially DR and DQ, strongly co-occurred, TCR associations were difficult to assign to individual alleles. The cohort was sequenced for TCR beta chains only, and without alpha or paired-chain data the features that could be detected were limited. Because the 87-base-pair reads could not distinguish some IMGT-functional V segments, including TRBV6-2 and TRBV6-3, those segments were excluded. Correlated functional status among segregating V segments might reflect linkage disequilibrium, but an unknown experimental factor could not be ruled out. The classifier was reported to diagnose cytomegalovirus status with high specificity and sensitivity in both the original cohort and the validation cohort. According to a later analysis, parvovirus B19, influenza, CMV and Epstein-Barr virus appeared linked to several top co-occurrence clusters. Roughly uniform sequencing depth across donors was assumed in presence/absence analyses, although this assumption may not hold. In a later analysis, around 17,000 TCR beta sequences were associated with specific HLA alleles at a false discovery rate of 0.05. Compared with the approximately 670-donor mean, donors in an Asian-associated ancestry cluster had fewer N-insertions in productive TCRs, according to a later genetic analysis. Because HLA typing was missing for some donors at each locus, association tests included only the typed subset. In a later analysis, HLA-associated TCR beta chains were found to be more clonally expanded and to have lower generation probabilities than equally common non-associated chains. Across donors, most TCR sequences were observed very rarely, whereas some public TCRs were present in many individuals. According to a later analysis, most CMV-associated TCR beta chains appeared to be HLA-restricted, and the HLA associations seemed to be driven largely by CMV exposure. CMV serostatus was the only immune exposure information available for the cohort. In a later analysis, the rate of TCR association differed among HLA loci, with DRB1 alleles having the most associated TCRs and HLA-C alleles having the fewest. The study gave a list of 150 to 200 TCR beta chains associated with cytomegalovirus. The authors suggested that the approach could potentially be generalized to other disease states and immunological phenotypes. The sequencing pipeline was judged likely to have produced a cluster of highly shared sequence variants as a technical artifact. Because counts were too low, roughly 17 rarely observed V segments, including chromosome 9 orphons, were left out of the earlier analysis of a few hundred of the donors.

The source is a man between 35 and 55 years old in good health and CMV-seronegative. The sequenced sample was PBMCs. The rearranged chain carries TRBV9 and TRBJ2-5, with TRBD2 matching 12 junction bases. The CDR3 protein: CASSVVGLAGETQYF. Here is the DNA: TGTGCCAGCAGCGTAGTCGGACTAGCGGGGGAGACCCAGTACTTC.